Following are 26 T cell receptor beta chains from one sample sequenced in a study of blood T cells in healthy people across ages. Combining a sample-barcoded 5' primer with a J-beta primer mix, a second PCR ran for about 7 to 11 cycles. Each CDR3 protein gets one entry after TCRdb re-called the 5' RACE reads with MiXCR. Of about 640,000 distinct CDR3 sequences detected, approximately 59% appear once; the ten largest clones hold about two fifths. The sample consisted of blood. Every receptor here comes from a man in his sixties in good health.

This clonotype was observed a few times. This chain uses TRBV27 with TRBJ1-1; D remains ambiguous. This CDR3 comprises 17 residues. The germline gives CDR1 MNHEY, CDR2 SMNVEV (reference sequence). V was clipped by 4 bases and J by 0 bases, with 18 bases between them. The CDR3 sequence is CASSSQPDLAMNTEAFF. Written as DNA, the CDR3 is TGTGCCAGCAGTTCCCAACCCGATCTGGCGATGAACACTGAAGCTTTCTTT.

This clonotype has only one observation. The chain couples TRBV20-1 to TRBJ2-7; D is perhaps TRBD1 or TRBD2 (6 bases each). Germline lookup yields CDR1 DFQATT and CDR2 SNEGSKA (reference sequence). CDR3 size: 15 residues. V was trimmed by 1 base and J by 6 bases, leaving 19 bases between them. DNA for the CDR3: TGCAGTGCTAGAGCATCGGGCAGGGGAGGCTCCGAGCAGTACTTC. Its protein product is CSARASGRGGSEQYF.

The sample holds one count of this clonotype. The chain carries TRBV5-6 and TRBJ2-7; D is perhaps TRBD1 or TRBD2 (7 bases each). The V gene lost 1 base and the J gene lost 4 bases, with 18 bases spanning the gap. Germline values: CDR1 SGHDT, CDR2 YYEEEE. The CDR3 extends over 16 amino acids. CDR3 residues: CASSLPLQGRVYEQYF. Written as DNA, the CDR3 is TGTGCCAGCAGCTTGCCCCTACAGGGGAGGGTTTACGAGCAGTACTTC.

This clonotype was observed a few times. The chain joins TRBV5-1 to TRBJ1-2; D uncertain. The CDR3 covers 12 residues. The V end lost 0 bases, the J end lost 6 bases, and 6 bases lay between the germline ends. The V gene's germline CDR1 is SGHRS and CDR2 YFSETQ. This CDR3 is CASSLGEDGYTF. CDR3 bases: TGCGCCAGCAGCTTGGGGGAGGATGGCTACACCTTC.

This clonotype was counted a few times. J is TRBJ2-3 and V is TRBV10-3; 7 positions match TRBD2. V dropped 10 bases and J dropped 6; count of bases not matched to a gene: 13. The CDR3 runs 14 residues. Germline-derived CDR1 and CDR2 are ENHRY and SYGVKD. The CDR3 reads CATTGNRGGDTQYF. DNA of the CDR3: TGTGCCACAACTGGGAATAGGGGAGGGGATACGCAGTATTTT.

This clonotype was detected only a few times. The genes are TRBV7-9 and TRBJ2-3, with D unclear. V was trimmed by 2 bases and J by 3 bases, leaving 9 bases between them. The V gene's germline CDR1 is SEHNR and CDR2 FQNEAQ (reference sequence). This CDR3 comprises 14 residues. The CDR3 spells CASSLSVETDTQYF. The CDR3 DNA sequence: TGTGCCAGCAGCTTATCCGTCGAGACAGATACGCAGTATTTT.

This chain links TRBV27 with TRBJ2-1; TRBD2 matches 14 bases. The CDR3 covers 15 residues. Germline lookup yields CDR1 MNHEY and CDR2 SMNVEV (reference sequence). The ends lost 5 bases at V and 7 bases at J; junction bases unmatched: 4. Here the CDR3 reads CASSRGLAGVNEQFF. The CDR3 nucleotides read TGTGCCAGCAGTAGGGGACTAGCGGGGGTGAATGAGCAGTTCTTC.

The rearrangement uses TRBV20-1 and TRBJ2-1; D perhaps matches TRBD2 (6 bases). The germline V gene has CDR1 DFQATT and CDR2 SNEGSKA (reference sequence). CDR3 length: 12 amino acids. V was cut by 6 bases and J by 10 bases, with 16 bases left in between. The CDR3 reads CSAATRLEEQFF. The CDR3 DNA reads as TGCAGTGCCGCGACCCGACTAGAGGAGCAGTTCTTC.

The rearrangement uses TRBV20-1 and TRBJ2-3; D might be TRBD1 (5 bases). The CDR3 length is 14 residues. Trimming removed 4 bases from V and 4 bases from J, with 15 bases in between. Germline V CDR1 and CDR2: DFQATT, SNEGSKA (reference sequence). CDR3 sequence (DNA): TGCAGTGCTAAAGACAGTCTTATTCCAGATACGCAGTATTTT. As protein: CSAKDSLIPDTQYF.

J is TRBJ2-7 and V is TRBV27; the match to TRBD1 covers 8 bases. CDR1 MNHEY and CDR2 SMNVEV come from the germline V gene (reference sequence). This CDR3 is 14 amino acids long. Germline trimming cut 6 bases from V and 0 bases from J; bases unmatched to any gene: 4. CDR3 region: CASRTGANSYEQYF. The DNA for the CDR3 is TGTGCCAGCAGGACAGGGGCCAACTCCTACGAGCAGTACTTC.

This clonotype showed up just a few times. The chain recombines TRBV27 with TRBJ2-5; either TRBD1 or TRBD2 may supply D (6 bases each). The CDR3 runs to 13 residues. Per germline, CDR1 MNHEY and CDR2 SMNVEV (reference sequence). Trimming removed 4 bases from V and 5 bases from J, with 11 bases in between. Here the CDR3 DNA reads TGTGCCAGCAGTTGGATGGGGGGCGAGACCCAGTACTTC. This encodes CASSWMGGETQYF.

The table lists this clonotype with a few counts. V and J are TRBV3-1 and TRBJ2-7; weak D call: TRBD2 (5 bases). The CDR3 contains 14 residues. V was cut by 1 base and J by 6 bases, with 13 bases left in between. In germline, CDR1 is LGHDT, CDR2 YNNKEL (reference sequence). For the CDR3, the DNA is TGTGCCAGCAGCCAAGCGGGGAGAACGGTCGAGCAGTACTTC. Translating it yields CASSQAGRTVEQYF.

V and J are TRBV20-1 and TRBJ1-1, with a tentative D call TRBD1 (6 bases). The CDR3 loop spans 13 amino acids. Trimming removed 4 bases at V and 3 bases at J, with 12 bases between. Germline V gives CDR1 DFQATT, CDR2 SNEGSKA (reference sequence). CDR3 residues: CSANRAEDTEAFF. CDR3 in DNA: TGCAGTGCTAACAGGGCGGAGGACACTGAAGCTTTCTTT.

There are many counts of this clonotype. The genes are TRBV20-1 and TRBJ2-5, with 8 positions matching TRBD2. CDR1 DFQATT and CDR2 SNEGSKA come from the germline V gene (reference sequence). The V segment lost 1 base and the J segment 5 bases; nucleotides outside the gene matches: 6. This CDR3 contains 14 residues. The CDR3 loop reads CSARAGGALETQYF. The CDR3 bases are TGCAGTGCTAGAGCCGGGGGGGCCCTTGAGACCCAGTACTTC.

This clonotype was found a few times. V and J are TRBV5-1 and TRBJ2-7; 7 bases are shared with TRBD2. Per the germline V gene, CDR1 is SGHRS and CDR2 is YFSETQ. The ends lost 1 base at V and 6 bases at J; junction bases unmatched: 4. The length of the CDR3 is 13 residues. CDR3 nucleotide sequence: TGCGCCAGCAGCTTGAACCCGGGGGGCGAGCAGTACTTC. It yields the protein CASSLNPGGEQYF.

The CDR3, as DNA: TGCAGCGTTGAAACCCTGGTGGACTCCTCATTGGAAGAGACCCAGTACTTC. Amino acid sequence: CSVETLVDSSLEETQYF. The V and J genes are TRBV29-1 and TRBJ2-5; TRBD2 might be the D (5 bases). This CDR3 has 17 residues. Germline V lookup: CDR1 SQVTM, CDR2 ANQGSEA. The ends were cut back, 2 bases at V and 3 bases at J, with 22 bases in the middle.

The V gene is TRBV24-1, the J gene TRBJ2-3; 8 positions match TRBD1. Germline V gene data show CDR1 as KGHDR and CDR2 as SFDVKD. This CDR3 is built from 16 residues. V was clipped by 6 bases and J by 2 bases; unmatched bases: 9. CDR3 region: CATSQTGTGDTDTQYF. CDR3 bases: TGTGCCACCAGTCAAACCGGGACAGGAGACACAGATACGCAGTATTTT.

The DNA for the CDR3 is TGTGCCAGCAGCTCCTCCCGCGGCTACGAGCAGTACTTC. This encodes CASSSSRGYEQYF. V gene TRBV21-1 combines with J gene TRBJ2-7; the DNA was not used to check the table's D call, TRBD2. TRBV21-1 is marked as a pseudogene. The CDR3 totals 13 residues.

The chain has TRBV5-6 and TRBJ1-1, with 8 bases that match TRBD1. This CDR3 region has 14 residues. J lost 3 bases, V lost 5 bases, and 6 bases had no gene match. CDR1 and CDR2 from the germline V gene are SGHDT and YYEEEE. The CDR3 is CASRVRGQYTEAFF. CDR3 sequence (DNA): TGTGCCAGCAGGGTCAGGGGGCAGTACACTGAAGCTTTCTTT.

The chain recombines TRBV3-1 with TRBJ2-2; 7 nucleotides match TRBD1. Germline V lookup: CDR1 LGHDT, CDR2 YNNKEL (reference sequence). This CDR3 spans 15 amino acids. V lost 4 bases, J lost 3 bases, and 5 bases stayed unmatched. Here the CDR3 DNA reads TGTGCCAGCAGCCTGACAGGGAGCGACACCGGGGAGCTGTTTTTT. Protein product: CASSLTGSDTGELFF.

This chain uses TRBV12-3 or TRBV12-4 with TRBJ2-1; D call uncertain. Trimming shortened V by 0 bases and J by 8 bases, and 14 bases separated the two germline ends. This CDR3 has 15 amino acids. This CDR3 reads CASSLAQITVHEQFF. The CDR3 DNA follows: TGTGCCAGCAGTTTAGCGCAGATCACTGTGCATGAGCAGTTCTTC.

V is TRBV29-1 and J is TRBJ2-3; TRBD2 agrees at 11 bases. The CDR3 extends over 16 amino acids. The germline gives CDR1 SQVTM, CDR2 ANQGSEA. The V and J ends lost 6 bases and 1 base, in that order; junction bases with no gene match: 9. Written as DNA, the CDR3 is TGCAGCGTGGGAAGGTCTAGCGGGGGGCGCACAGATACGCAGTATTTT. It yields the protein CSVGRSSGGRTDTQYF.

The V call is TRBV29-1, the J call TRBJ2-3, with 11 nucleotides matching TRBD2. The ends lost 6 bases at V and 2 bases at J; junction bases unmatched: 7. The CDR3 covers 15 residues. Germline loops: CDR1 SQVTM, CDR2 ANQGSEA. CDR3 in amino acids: CSVERLAGLTDTQYF. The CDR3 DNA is TGCAGCGTCGAGAGACTAGCGGGACTCACAGATACGCAGTATTTT.

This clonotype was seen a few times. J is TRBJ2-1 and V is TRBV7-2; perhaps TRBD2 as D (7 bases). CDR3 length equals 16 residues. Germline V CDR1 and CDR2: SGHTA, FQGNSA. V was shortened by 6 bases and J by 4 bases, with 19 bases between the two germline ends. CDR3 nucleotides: TGTGCCAGCAGACAAGGACCGGGGGGACAATACAATGAGCAGTTCTTC. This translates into CASRQGPGGQYNEQFF. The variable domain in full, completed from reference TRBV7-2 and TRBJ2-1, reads GAGVSQSPSNKVTEKGKDVELRCDPISGHTALYWYRQSLGQGLEFLIYFQGNSAPDKSGLPSDRFSAERTGGSVSTLTIQRTQQEDSAVYLCASRQGPGGQYNEQFFGPGTRLTVL.

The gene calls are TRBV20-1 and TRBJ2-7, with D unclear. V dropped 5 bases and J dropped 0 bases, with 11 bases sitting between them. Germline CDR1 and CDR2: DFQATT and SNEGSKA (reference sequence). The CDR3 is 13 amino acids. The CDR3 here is CSARPTYSYEQYF. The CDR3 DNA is TGCAGTGCTCGGCCCACCTACTCCTACGAGCAGTACTTC.

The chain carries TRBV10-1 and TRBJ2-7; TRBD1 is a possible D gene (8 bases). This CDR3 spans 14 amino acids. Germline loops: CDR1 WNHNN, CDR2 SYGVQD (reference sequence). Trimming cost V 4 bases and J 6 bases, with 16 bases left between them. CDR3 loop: CASSGGQGGLEQYF. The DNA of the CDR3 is TGCGCCAGCAGTGGAGGACAGGGAGGGCTCGAGCAGTACTTC.